One and the same sample provided the 31 T cell receptor beta chains below, sequenced in a study of cytomegalovirus exposure and HLA in healthy donors. Researchers ran the PCR with 60 Vbeta and 13 Jbeta primers. Here immunoSEQ multiplex PCR was the method, and the copy in TCRdb shows in-frame clones only, minus some. Here the sample spans around 170,000 clones, over 75% being singletons. Sequencing used PBMCs. These receptors were collected from a man aged 45-65 years in good health and CMV-seropositive.

The chain is built from TRBV30 and TRBJ2-3, with TRBD1 matching over 10 bases. Germline CDR1 GTSNPN, CDR2 SVGIG (reference sequence). This CDR3 comprises 15 residues. With 0 bases clipped from V and 3 bases from J, the junction kept 3 bases outside the gene matches. The CDR3 loop reads CAWSVLGQGTDTQYF. The DNA for the CDR3 is TGTGCCTGGAGTGTATTGGGACAGGGGACAGATACGCAGTATTTT.

The chain carries TRBV5-1 and TRBJ2-1; tentatively, D is TRBD2 (6 bases). The CDR3 has 18 residues. V lost 4 bases to trimming and J lost 0 bases, with 20 bases between them. Germline V gives CDR1 SGHRS, CDR2 YFSETQ. CDR3 sequence reads: CASSILPQSGFSYNEQFF. DNA of the CDR3: TGCGCCAGCAGCATCCTCCCTCAGAGCGGGTTCTCCTACAATGAGCAGTTCTTC.

The chain recombines TRBV9 with TRBJ1-4; a weak D match, TRBD1 (5 bases). V lost 0 bases, J lost 8 bases, and 14 bases lay in between. The CDR3 extends over 15 amino acids. CDR1 and CDR2 (germline): SGDLS, YYNGEE. CDR3 DNA: TGTGCCAGCAGCGTAGGGAGGGGCCCGGAGGAAAAACTGTTTTTT. Translated, it gives CASSVGRGPEEKLFF.

The gene calls are TRBV18 and TRBJ2-5, with 7 bases identical to TRBD1. CDR1 and CDR2 from the germline V gene are KGHSH and LQKENI. CDR3 length equals 15 residues. Trimming removed 1 base from V and 3 bases from J; junction bases left unmatched: 5. CDR3 in DNA: TGTGCCAGCTCACCACGCCGACAGGGTGAAGAGACCCAGTACTTC. This sequence encodes CASSPRRQGEETQYF. Full variable domain (missing parts from reference TRBV18 and TRBJ2-5): NAGVMQNPRHLVRRRGQEARLRCSPMKGHSHVYWYRQLPEEGLKFMVYLQKENIIDESGMPKERFSAEFPKEGPSILRIQQVVRGDSAAYFCASSPRRQGEETQYFGPGTRLLVL.

The V call is TRBV9, the J call TRBJ1-2, with TRBD1 identical over 9 bases. This CDR3 is built from 12 residues. Germline lookup yields CDR1 SGDLS and CDR2 YYNGEE. V lost 3 bases and J lost 8; bases outside the gene matches: 2. In DNA form, the CDR3 reads TGTGCCAGCAGCGGGACAGGGGAGGGCTACACCTTC. This gives the protein CASSGTGEGYTF.

The genes are TRBV5-1 and TRBJ2-7; 11 bases are a match to TRBD1. V lost 2 bases, J lost 5 bases, and 6 bases stayed unmatched. This CDR3 is built from 15 residues. The germline V gene encodes CDR1 SGHRS and CDR2 YFSETQ. The CDR3 sequence is CASSFGRDRGNEQYF. The CDR3 DNA is TGCGCCAGCAGCTTCGGGAGGGACAGGGGGAACGAGCAGTACTTC.

The CDR3 nucleotides read TGCGCCAGCAGCGTCGGTGCAAATCAGCCCCAGCATTTT. Its protein product is CASSVGANQPQHF. The rearrangement joins TRBV5-1 to TRBJ1-5; unclear D gene. Trimming took 4 bases from V and 4 from J, leaving 9 bases between them. The CDR3 is 13 residues long. The germline gives CDR1 SGHRS, CDR2 YFSETQ.

The genes are TRBV13 and TRBJ1-1; 10 nucleotides match TRBD1. This CDR3 is 16 amino acids long. CDR1 and CDR2 (germline): PRHDT, FYEKMQ (reference sequence). The V segment lost 0 bases and the J segment 3 bases; nucleotides outside the gene matches: 4. The CDR3 nucleotides read TGTGCCAGCAGCTTAGGGACAGGGGGCCGATACACTGAAGCTTTCTTT. It encodes CASSLGTGGRYTEAFF.

The chain combines TRBV5-1 with TRBJ2-3, with 12 bases identical to TRBD2. Losses at the gene ends were 3 bases for V and 0 bases for J; bases not matched to a gene: 8. The CDR3 sequence is 18 residues long. CDR1 and CDR2 (germline): SGHRS, YFSETQ. The CDR3 sequence: CASSYLLAGGPSTDTQYF. The DNA of the CDR3 is TGCGCCAGCAGCTACCTACTAGCGGGGGGCCCCAGCACAGATACGCAGTATTTT. Full variable domain (missing parts from reference TRBV5-1 and TRBJ2-3): KAGVTQTPRYLIKTRGQQVTLSCSPISGHRSVSWYQQTPGQGLQFLFEYFSETQRNKGNFPGRFSGRQFSNSRSEMNVSTLELGDSALYLCASSYLLAGGPSTDTQYFGPGTRLTVL.

This chain uses TRBV11-2 with TRBJ2-1; 7 nucleotides align to TRBD2. Germline V gene data show CDR1 as SGHAT and CDR2 as FQNNGV. This CDR3 region has 15 residues. Trimming at V came to 0 bases and at J to 6 bases, leaving 5 bases not matched to a gene. CDR3 residues: CASSLDAGLPNEQFF. CDR3 coding DNA: TGTGCCAGCAGCTTAGATGCGGGACTACCCAATGAGCAGTTCTTC.

The chain employs TRBV4-1 and TRBJ1-2; D is unclear. Trimming took off 5 bases at V and 0 bases at J, with 16 bases between the two ends. This CDR3 has 16 residues. The V gene's germline CDR1 is MGHRA and CDR2 YSYEKL. Here the CDR3 reads CASSDMLRWTNYGYTF. The CDR3 DNA sequence: TGCGCCAGCAGCGACATGCTCAGATGGACTAACTATGGCTACACCTTC.

The chain carries TRBV6-1 and TRBJ2-2, with D possibly being TRBD1 (6 bases). Germline loops: CDR1 MNHNS, CDR2 SASEGT. The CDR3 is 16 amino acids. V dropped 3 bases and J dropped 4 bases, with 15 bases sitting between them. The CDR3 nucleotides are TGTGCCAGCAGTGAGTTGGGGTGGACAGCCACCGGGGAGCTGTTTTTT. Translating it yields CASSELGWTATGELFF.

This clone appeared a single time. The chain carries TRBV4-3 and TRBJ2-3, with 9 bases identical to TRBD2. The germline CDR1 and CDR2 sequences are LGHNA and YSLEER. This CDR3 region has 13 residues. V dropped 3 bases and J dropped 9; count of bases not matched to a gene: 4. CDR3: CASSHSTSGTQYF. CDR3 sequence (DNA): TGCGCCAGCAGCCATTCAACTAGCGGGACGCAGTATTTT.

The V and J genes are TRBV4-2 and TRBJ2-6; D is possibly TRBD2 (5 bases). V gave up 4 bases and J gave up 2 bases, with 9 bases separating them. Germline assignment: CDR1 LGHNA and CDR2 YNFKEQ. This CDR3 contains 15 residues. As DNA, the CDR3 is TGTGCCAGCAGCCCCCCCGGGGCTGGGGCCAACGTCCTGACTTTC. Residues: CASSPPGAGANVLTF.

Only a few counts were recorded for this clone. The chain is built from TRBV7-8 and TRBJ1-1, with unresolved D. The germline CDR1 and CDR2 sequences are SGHVS and FQNEAQ. Trimming removed 5 bases from V and 3 bases from J, with 13 bases in between. This CDR3 is 14 amino acids long. Here the CDR3 reads CASSPQKSDTEAFF. The CDR3 region has the DNA TGTGCCAGCAGCCCCCAAAAATCGGACACTGAAGCTTTCTTT.

This clone was found once. The chain's CDR3 is CASSGGGTPEAGYTF. Here the CDR3 DNA reads TGCGCCAGCAGCGGGGGAGGGACCCCTGAAGCGGGCTACACCTTC. The rearrangement uses TRBV5-1 and TRBJ1-2; D may be TRBD1 (5 bases). V gave up 4 bases and J gave up 8 bases, with 21 bases separating them. This CDR3 has 15 amino acids. CDR1 and CDR2 from the germline V gene are SGHRS and YFSETQ.

This chain joins TRBV6-1 and TRBJ2-3, with D possibly being TRBD2 (5 bases). Trimming removed 6 bases from V and 5 bases from J, with 18 bases in between. The CDR3 totals 15 residues. The V gene's germline CDR1 is MNHNS and CDR2 SASEGT. CDR3 in amino acids: CASRQRAVGVDTQYF. CDR3 DNA: TGTGCCAGCAGGCAAAGAGCGGTCGGAGTAGATACGCAGTATTTT.

The table lists this clone with a few counts. The chain carries TRBV2 and TRBJ2-7, with D possibly being TRBD1 (6 bases). Trimming cost V 4 bases and J 6 bases, with 13 bases left between them. The CDR3 covers 13 residues. CDR1 and CDR2 (germline): SNHLY, FYNNEI. The CDR3 DNA reads as TGTGCCAGCAGTGCGCAGGGGCTGGGCGAGCAGTACTTC. Protein product: CASSAQGLGEQYF.

The chain joins TRBV7-6 to TRBJ2-3; 7 bases are shared with TRBD2. Germline lookup yields CDR1 SGHVS and CDR2 FNYEAQ. This CDR3 has 17 residues. Losses at the gene ends were 1 base for V and 0 bases for J; bases not matched to a gene: 7. In DNA form, the CDR3 reads TGTGCCAGCAGCTTAGAAGCTAGCGGAGCTAGCACAGATACGCAGTATTTT. Translating gives CASSLEASGASTDTQYF.

The V gene is TRBV28, the J gene TRBJ1-1; D possibly corresponds to TRBD1 (5 bases). The germline gives CDR1 MDHEN, CDR2 SYDVKM. This CDR3 comprises 14 residues. V was trimmed by 4 bases and J by 5 bases, leaving 14 bases between them. The CDR3 region is CASSSGGTGTEAFF. The CDR3 nucleotides read TGTGCCAGCAGTTCGGGGGGGACGGGGACTGAAGCTTTCTTT.

V and J are TRBV19 and TRBJ1-5, with 11 bases that match TRBD1. With V trimmed by 9 bases and J by 1 base, 14 bases remained unmatched. CDR3 length: 18 amino acids. Germline V gene lookup returns CDR1 LNHDA and CDR2 SQIVND (reference sequence). The CDR3 here is CASRTGGGLRPSNQPQHF. DNA for the CDR3: TGTGCCAGCCGGACAGGGGGCGGCTTGCGCCCCAGCAATCAGCCCCAGCATTTT.

This clone was detected only a few times. The J gene is TRBJ1-3, the V gene TRBV18; 9 nucleotides align to TRBD1. Germline assignment: CDR1 KGHSH and CDR2 LQKENI. With V trimmed by 3 bases and J by 2 bases, 17 bases remained unmatched. The CDR3 spans 20 residues. The CDR3 sequence is CASSPTLAGPQGATGNTIYF. CDR3 DNA sequence: TGTGCCAGCTCACCTACACTGGCTGGGCCACAGGGGGCGACTGGAAACACCATATATTTT.

The chain is built from TRBV5-1 and TRBJ2-3; 11 bases are shared with TRBD2. Germline V gene lookup returns CDR1 SGHRS and CDR2 YFSETQ. The V and J ends lost 1 base and 4 bases, in that order; junction bases with no gene match: 5. The CDR3 covers 16 residues. CDR3 in DNA: TGCGCCAGCAGCTTGTGGCTAGCGGGGGGCGCAGATACGCAGTATTTT. Translating it yields CASSLWLAGGADTQYF.

The chain links TRBV9 to TRBJ2-5; weak D call: TRBD1 (5 bases). Germline lookup yields CDR1 SGDLS and CDR2 YYNGEE. V lost 0 bases to trimming and J lost 0 bases, with 9 bases between them. This CDR3 comprises 15 residues. CDR3 bases: TGTGCCAGCAGCGTAGCCCCCAGGGACCAAGAGACCCAGTACTTC. Its translation is CASSVAPRDQETQYF. The full variable domain, with the rest looked up from reference TRBV9 and TRBJ2-5, is DSGVTQTPKHLITATGQRVTLRCSPRSGDLSVYWYQQSLDQGLQFLIQYYNGEERAKGNILERFSAQQFPDLHSELNLSSLELGDSALYFCASSVAPRDQETQYFGPGTRLLVL.

The chain recombines TRBV28 with TRBJ1-6; 9 bases match TRBD1. The CDR3 is 15 residues long. J lost 5 bases, V lost 5 bases, and 4 bases had no gene match. Germline loops: CDR1 MDHEN, CDR2 SYDVKM. CDR3 in amino acids: CASSPGTGNNSPLHF. CDR3 in DNA: TGTGCCAGCAGTCCGGGGACAGGGAATAATTCACCCCTCCACTTT.

V usage is TRBV5-6 and J usage is TRBJ1-5, with D maybe TRBD1 (6 bases). Trimming left V 4 bases short and J 6 bases short, with 11 bases between. Germline CDR1 reads SGHDT; CDR2 reads YYEEEE. The CDR3 is 13 residues long. CDR3 coding DNA: TGTGCCAGCAGCATACAGGGTCGTCAGCCCCAGCATTTT. Translation: CASSIQGRQPQHF.

This chain uses TRBV7-2 with TRBJ1-1; D may be TRBD1 (5 bases). This CDR3 has 12 residues. Trimming stripped 5 bases from V and 4 bases from J, with 8 bases between. CDR1 and CDR2 from the germline V gene are SGHTA and FQGNSA. CDR3: CASSRQFTEAFF. DNA for the CDR3: TGTGCCAGCAGCCGACAGTTCACTGAAGCTTTCTTT.

This CDR3 is CASSSFPLGLASNTDTQYF. The CDR3 region has the DNA TGTGCCAGCAGCTCGTTTCCATTGGGACTAGCATCGAACACAGATACGCAGTATTTT. This chain uses TRBV7-2 with TRBJ2-3; 9 bases are a match to TRBD2. Germline CDR1 and CDR2: SGHTA and FQGNSA. J gave up 2 bases and V 4 bases, and 16 bases lay outside the gene matches. CDR3 size: 19 residues.

V gene TRBV4-1 combines with J gene TRBJ2-3; no definite D call. Looked up from germline, CDR1 is MGHRA and CDR2 is YSYEKL. Trimming cost V 2 bases and J 0 bases, with 9 bases left between them. This CDR3 spans 15 amino acids. CDR3 bases: TGCGCCAGCAGCCAACAGATCTCTAGCACAGATACGCAGTATTTT. Translation gives CASSQQISSTDTQYF.

This clone was found a few times. The V gene is TRBV30, the J gene TRBJ2-5; no clear D. The J call may be in error: the DNA end matches TRBJ2-7 better. Germline CDR1 is GTSNPN and CDR2 is SVGIG (reference sequence). The CDR3 is made up of 13 amino acids. In nucleotides, the CDR3 is TGTGCCTGCTCCTGGTCTGGTTTGTACGAGCAGTACTTC. Protein product: CACSWSGLYEQYF.

As for this clone: Other DNA sequences in this sample translate to the same CDR3. J is TRBJ2-1 and V is TRBV7-8; 10 bases line up with TRBD2. V lost 3 bases to trimming and J lost 6 bases; unmatched junction nucleotides: 2. Germline CDR1 reads SGHVS; CDR2 reads FQNEAQ. The CDR3 contains 14 residues. Here the CDR3 DNA reads TGTGCCAGCAGCTTGGCTAGCGGGAGCAATGAGCAGTTCTTC. Its translation: CASSLASGSNEQFF. The whole variable domain, filled in from reference TRBV7-8 and TRBJ2-1, reads GAGVSQSPRYKVAKRGQDVALRCDPISGHVSLFWYQQALGQGPEFLTYFQNEAQLDKSGLPSDRFFAERPEGSVSTLKIQRTQQEDSAVYLCASSLASGSNEQFFGPGTRLTVL.